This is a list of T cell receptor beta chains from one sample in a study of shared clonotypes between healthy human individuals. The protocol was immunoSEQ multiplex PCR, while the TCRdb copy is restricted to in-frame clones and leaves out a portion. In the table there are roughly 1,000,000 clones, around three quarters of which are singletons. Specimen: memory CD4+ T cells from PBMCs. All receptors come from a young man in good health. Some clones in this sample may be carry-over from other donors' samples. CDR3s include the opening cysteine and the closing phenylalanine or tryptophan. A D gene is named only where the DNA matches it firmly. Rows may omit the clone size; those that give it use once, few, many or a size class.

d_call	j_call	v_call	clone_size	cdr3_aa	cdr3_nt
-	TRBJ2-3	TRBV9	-	CASSMTGHRTDTQYF	TGTGCCAGCAGCATGACGGGACACCGCACAGATACGCAGTATTTT
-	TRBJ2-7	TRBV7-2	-	CASSPQGSGSYEQYF	TGTGCCAGCAGCCCACAGGGTAGCGGGTCCTACGAGCAGTACTTC
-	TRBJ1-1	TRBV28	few	CASSFRGVITEAFF	TGTGCCAGCAGTTTTAGGGGTGTGATCACTGAAGCTTTCTTT
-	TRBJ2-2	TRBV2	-	CASIKEVVVAGELFF	TGTGCCAGCATAAAGGAGGTTGTAGTGGCCGGGGAGCTGTTTTTT
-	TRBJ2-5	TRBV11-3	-	CASSLEGDLETQYF	TGTGCCAGCAGCTTAGAAGGGGATTTGGAGACCCAGTACTTC
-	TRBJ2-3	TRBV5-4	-	CASSLLVGITDTQYF	TGTGCCAGCAGCTTACTTGTGGGGATTACAGATACGCAGTATTTT
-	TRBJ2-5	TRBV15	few	CATSRDLDSRRETQYF	TGTGCCACCAGCAGAGATCTGGACTCTAGGCGGGAGACCCAGTACTTC
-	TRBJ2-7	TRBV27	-	CASSYRREAKQYF	TGTGCCAGCAGTTATAGGAGGGAGGCCAAGCAGTACTTC
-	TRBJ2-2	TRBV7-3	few	CASSSPDVGFGELFF	TGTGCCAGCAGCTCACCGGACGTGGGTTTCGGGGAGCTGTTTTTT
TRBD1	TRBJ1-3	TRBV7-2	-	CASSLVGQGDGNTIYF	TGTGCCAGCAGCTTAGTGGGCCAGGGGGATGGAAACACCATATATTTT
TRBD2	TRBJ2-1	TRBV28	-	CASRWAGLQTDEQFF	TGTGCCAGCAGGTGGGCGGGACTACAGACCGATGAGCAGTTCTTC
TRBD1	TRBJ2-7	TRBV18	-	CASSSQGAPVGEQYF	TGTGCCAGCTCATCTCAGGGGGCGCCGGTGGGCGAGCAGTACTTC
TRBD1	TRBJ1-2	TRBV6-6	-	CASSSPGTGKNYGYTF	TGTGCCAGCAGTTCCCCGGGGACAGGGAAGAACTATGGCTACACCTTC
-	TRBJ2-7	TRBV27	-	CASSLRRGDGEQYF	TGTGCCAGCAGTCTCCGTAGGGGCGATGGGGAGCAGTACTTC
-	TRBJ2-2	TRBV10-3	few	CAISPRVNTGELFF	TGTGCCATCAGTCCCAGGGTGAACACCGGGGAGCTGTTTTTT
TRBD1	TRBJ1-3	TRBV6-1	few	CASRTGHYSGNTIYF	TGTGCCAGCAGGACAGGGCACTACTCTGGAAACACCATATATTTT
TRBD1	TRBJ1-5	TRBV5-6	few	CASSLGGTGVQPQHF	TGTGCCAGCAGCTTGGGGGGGACAGGGGTTCAGCCCCAGCATTTT
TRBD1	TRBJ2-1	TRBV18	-	CASSPPGGGSYNEQFF	TGTGCCAGCTCACCACCAGGGGGCGGTTCCTACAATGAGCAGTTCTTC
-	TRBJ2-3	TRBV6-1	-	CASSSKGADTQYF	TGTGCCAGCAGTTCGAAGGGGGCAGATACGCAGTATTTT
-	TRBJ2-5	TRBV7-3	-	CASSLVDGGSKTQYF	TGTGCCAGCAGCTTAGTAGATGGGGGCAGTAAGACCCAGTACTTC
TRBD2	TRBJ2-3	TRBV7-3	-	CASSTGLPTDTQYF	TGTGCCAGCAGCACGGGACTACCCACAGATACGCAGTATTTT
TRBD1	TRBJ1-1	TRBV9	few	CASSPGQVNTEAFF	TGTGCCAGCAGCCCGGGACAGGTGAACACTGAAGCTTTCTTT
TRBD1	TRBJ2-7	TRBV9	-	CASSVGTGSSYEQYF	TGTGCCAGCAGCGTAGGGACAGGTTCCTCCTACGAGCAGTACTTC
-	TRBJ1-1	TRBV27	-	CASSLNRYTEAFF	TGTGCCAGCAGTTTAAATCGCTACACTGAAGCTTTCTTT
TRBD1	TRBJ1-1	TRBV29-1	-	CSVRQGLNTEAFF	TGCAGCGTCAGACAGGGGCTGAACACTGAAGCTTTCTTT
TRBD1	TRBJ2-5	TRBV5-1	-	CASSLPRGTEGETQYF	TGCGCCAGCAGCTTGCCCCGAGGGACAGAGGGGGAGACCCAGTACTTC
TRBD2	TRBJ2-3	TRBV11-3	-	CASSLEAGGDTQYF	TGTGCCAGCAGCTTAGAAGCGGGAGGAGATACGCAGTATTTT
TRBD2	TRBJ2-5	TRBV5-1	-	CASSVTSGQETQYF	TGCGCCAGCAGCGTGACTAGCGGCCAAGAGACCCAGTACTTC
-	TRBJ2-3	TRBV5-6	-	CASSFLDRDTQYF	TGTGCCAGCAGCTTTCTAGACAGAGATACGCAGTATTTT
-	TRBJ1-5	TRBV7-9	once	CASSPTNGNQPQHF	TGTGCCAGCAGCCCCACAAATGGCAATCAGCCCCAGCATTTT
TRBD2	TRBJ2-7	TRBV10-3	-	CAISESTRGGYEQYF	TGTGCCATCAGTGAGTCGACTCGGGGGGGCTACGAGCAGTACTTC
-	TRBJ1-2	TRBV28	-	CASSLEWGYTF	TGTGCCAGCAGTTTGGAGTGGGGCTACACCTTC
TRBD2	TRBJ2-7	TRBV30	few	CAWSLLAGGPSNEQYF	TGTGCCTGGAGTCTTTTAGCGGGAGGGCCCTCCAACGAGCAGTACTTC
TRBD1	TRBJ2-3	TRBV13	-	CASSLDRSTDTQYF	TGTGCCAGCAGCTTGGACAGGAGCACAGATACGCAGTATTTT
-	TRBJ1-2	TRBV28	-	CASSSPGQPVNYGYTF	TGTGCCAGCAGTTCTCCCGGACAGCCAGTTAACTATGGCTACACCTTC
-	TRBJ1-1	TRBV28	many	CASKTARAEAFF	TGTGCCAGCAAAACGGCCCGGGCTGAAGCTTTCTTT
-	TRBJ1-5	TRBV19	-	CASSMVGQPQHF	TGTGCCAGTAGTATGGTGGGTCAGCCCCAGCATTTT
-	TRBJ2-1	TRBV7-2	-	CASSLVAGLAIRNEQFF	TGTGCCAGCAGCTTAGTAGCCGGTCTGGCTATTCGCAATGAGCAGTTCTTC
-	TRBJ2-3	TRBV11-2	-	CASSPGLTPTDTQYF	TGTGCCAGCAGCCCTGGACTAACCCCCACAGATACGCAGTATTTT
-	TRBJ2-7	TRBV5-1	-	CASSLAGRNYEQYF	TGCGCCAGCAGCTTGGCCGGCAGGAATTACGAGCAGTACTTC
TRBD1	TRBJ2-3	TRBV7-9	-	CASSFGQGADTQYF	TGTGCCAGCAGCTTTGGACAGGGGGCAGATACGCAGTATTTT
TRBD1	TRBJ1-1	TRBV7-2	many	CASSPPGQGAGAFF	TGTGCCAGCAGCCCGCCGGGACAGGGGGCCGGCGCTTTCTTT
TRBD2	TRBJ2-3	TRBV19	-	CASSMAGRALTDTQYF	TGTGCCAGTAGTATGGCCGGGAGGGCCCTCACAGATACGCAGTATTTT
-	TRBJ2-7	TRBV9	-	CASSVRGVDEQYF	TGTGCCAGCAGCGTAAGAGGGGTGGACGAGCAGTACTTC
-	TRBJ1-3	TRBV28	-	CASSSPVRTVTIYF	TGTGCCAGCAGTTCCCCTGTGCGGACAGTAACCATATATTTT
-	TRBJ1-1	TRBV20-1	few	CSAARSEAFF	TGCAGTGCTGCCAGGTCTGAAGCTTTCTTT
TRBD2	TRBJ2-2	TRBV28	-	CASIRVAGGGELFF	TGTGCCAGCATTCGGGTAGCGGGAGGCGGGGAGCTGTTTTTT
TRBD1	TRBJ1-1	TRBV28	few	CASTTGTGVTEAFF	TGTGCCAGCACTACCGGGACAGGGGTAACTGAAGCTTTCTTT
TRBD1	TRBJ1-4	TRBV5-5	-	CASSPTGAGEKLFF	TGTGCCAGCAGCCCGACAGGGGCGGGGGAAAAACTGTTTTTT
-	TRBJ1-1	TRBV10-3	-	CAITQNQNTEAFF	TGTGCCATCACCCAAAACCAGAACACTGAAGCTTTCTTT
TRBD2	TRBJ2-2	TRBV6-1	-	CAGGLAGPGELFF	TGTGCCGGGGGACTAGCGGGTCCCGGGGAGCTGTTTTTT
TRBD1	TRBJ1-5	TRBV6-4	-	CASSDSTGTGGHQPQHF	TGTGCCAGCAGTGACTCTACCGGGACAGGGGGCCATCAGCCCCAGCATTTT
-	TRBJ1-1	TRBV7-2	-	CASSLVRGNTEAFF	TGTGCCAGCAGCTTAGTTAGGGGAAACACTGAAGCTTTCTTT
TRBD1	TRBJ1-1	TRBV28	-	CASREGQGRTEAFF	TGTGCCAGCAGGGAAGGACAGGGGAGGACTGAAGCTTTCTTT
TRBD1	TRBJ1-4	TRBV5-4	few	CASSLGGGRGEKLFF	TGTGCCAGCAGCTTGGGAGGGGGCAGAGGGGAAAAACTGTTTTTT
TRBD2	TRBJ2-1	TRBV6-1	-	CASRGLGNNEQFF	TGTGCCAGCAGGGGACTAGGCAACAATGAGCAGTTCTTC
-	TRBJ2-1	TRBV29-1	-	CSVDSRVEQFF	TGCAGCGTTGATAGCCGGGTCGAGCAGTTCTTC
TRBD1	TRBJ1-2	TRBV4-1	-	CASSRPLGQLQHGYTF	TGCGCCAGCAGCCGACCGCTGGGACAGCTCCAGCATGGCTACACCTTC
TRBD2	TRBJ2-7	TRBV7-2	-	CASSLVPLAGTYEQYF	TGTGCCAGCAGCTTAGTCCCTCTAGCGGGAACCTACGAGCAGTACTTC
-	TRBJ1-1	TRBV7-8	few	CASSLGVGYTEAFF	TGTGCCAGCAGCTTAGGCGTCGGATACACTGAAGCTTTCTTT